Listed below are T cell receptor beta chains from one sample, sequenced in a study of PD-1 blockade in classical Hodgkin lymphoma. Produced via immunoSEQ multiplex PCR; TCRdb's table is partial and in-frame only. The sample yields approximately 100,000 clones, more than 80% seen once. The material sequenced was peripheral blood mononuclear cells (PBMCs), taken before the fourth cycle of nivolumab. The receptors derive from a human donor with classical Hodgkin lymphoma. Each CDR3 is given with its conserved first and last residue. The D gene is left open where the match is weak. A clone size is listed for some rows: how often the clone was seen (once, few, many), or a class if it is expanded.

TRBV10-3	.	.	TRBJ2-1	TGTGCCATCAGTGAGTCGGTGCGTCCGTTCTTC	CAISESVRPFF
TRBV14	.	.	TRBJ2-3	TGTGCCAGCAGCCAAGGGTCAGCCACAGATACGCAGTATTTT	CASSQGSATDTQYF
TRBV10-3	.	.	TRBJ2-5	TGTGCCATCAGTACAGGGTTTCGAGAGACCCAGTACTTC	CAISTGFRETQYF
TRBV9	.	.	TRBJ2-7	TGTGCCAGCAGCGTAGCTGCTGGGGGCTCCTACGAGCAGTACTTC	CASSVAAGGSYEQYF
TRBV5-1	TRBD2	.	TRBJ2-2	TGCGCCAGCAGCTTGGGGACTAGCCCCGGGGAGCTGTTTTTT	CASSLGTSPGELFF
TRBV9	.	.	TRBJ2-3	TGTGCCAGCAGCGTAGACTACTTTACAGATACGCAGTATTTT	CASSVDYFTDTQYF
TRBV18	.	.	TRBJ2-7	TGTGCCAGCTCACCACGGGACACCAGTGACGAGCAGTACTTC	CASSPRDTSDEQYF
TRBV28	.	.	TRBJ1-1	TGTGCCAGCAGTCCATCTGACAGGCGGGAAGCTTTCTTT	CASSPSDRREAFF
TRBV5-5	.	.	TRBJ1-2	TGTGCCAGCAGCTTGGAGCTCGGGAGGGCTAACTATGGCTACACCTTC	CASSLELGRANYGYTF
TRBV9	TRBD1	.	TRBJ2-2	TGTGCCAGCAGCGCCCGACAGGGCCGGGCCGGGGAGCTGTTTTTT	CASSARQGRAGELFF
TRBV4-3	.	.	TRBJ1-1	TGCGCCAGCAGCCAAGTCCAGAAATACACTGAAGCTTTCTTT	CASSQVQKYTEAFF
TRBV18	.	.	TRBJ2-5	TGTGCCAGCTCACCACGATTCACAGAAGAGACCCAGTACTTC	CASSPRFTEETQYF
TRBV4-1	TRBD1	few	TRBJ1-4	TGCGCCAGCAGCCAAGAACCGTTCGGGACAGTCTGGAATGAAAAACTGTTTTTT	CASSQEPFGTVWNEKLFF
TRBV4-2	.	.	TRBJ2-7	TGTGCCAGCAGCCAGACCGGAACCCTCTCCTACGAGCAGTACTTC	CASSQTGTLSYEQYF
TRBV7-8	.	.	TRBJ1-3	TGTGCCAGCAGCTTAGCGGTGGGCTCTGGAAACACCATATATTTT	CASSLAVGSGNTIYF
TRBV10-3	TRBD2	.	TRBJ2-3	TGTGCCTTATCACCGGCAGCGGGAGACACAGATACGCAGTATTTT	CALSPAAGDTDTQYF
TRBV6-1	.	.	TRBJ2-2	TGTGCCAGCAGTGCTGAATGGCCCGGGGAGCTGTTTTTT	CASSAEWPGELFF
TRBV6-1	.	.	TRBJ1-4	TGTGCCAGCAGTTTTCGGGGGGAAAAACTGTTTTTT	CASSFRGEKLFF
TRBV30	TRBD2	.	TRBJ2-5	TGTGCCTGGAGTGGGACTAGCGGGGAGACCCAGTACTTC	CAWSGTSGETQYF